The clone carrying this T cell receptor beta chain was seen many times. No antigen is known for it. This entry comes from a study of identical twins. The V gene lost 3 bases and the J gene lost 5 bases, with 9 bases spanning the gap. The germline V gene has CDR1 KGHDR and CDR2 SFDVKD. The CDR3 totals 13 residues. Findings of the study overall: Abundant beta clonotypes from cord blood bore fewer insertions; memory repertoires lacked this pattern.

Via MiXCR, TCRdb re-called the 5' RACE reads, giving one row per CDR3 protein. The sample lists nearly 250,000 distinct CDR3 sequences, 5.5% to 8% occurring once. This sample also belongs to another study, concerning yellow fever vaccine responses in identical twins. In that study: It has been reported that, in twins, the vaccine T cell response seemed partly convergent and partly personalized.

Sample: memory (CD45RO+) T cells sorted from blood. The chain couples TRBV24-1 to TRBJ1-1, with unresolved D. This TCR derives from a woman between 18 and 29 years old in good health. The CDR3 sequence: CATSDPRGTEAFF. The CDR3 nucleotides read TGTGCCACCAGTGATCCCCGAGGGACTGAAGCTTTCTTT.